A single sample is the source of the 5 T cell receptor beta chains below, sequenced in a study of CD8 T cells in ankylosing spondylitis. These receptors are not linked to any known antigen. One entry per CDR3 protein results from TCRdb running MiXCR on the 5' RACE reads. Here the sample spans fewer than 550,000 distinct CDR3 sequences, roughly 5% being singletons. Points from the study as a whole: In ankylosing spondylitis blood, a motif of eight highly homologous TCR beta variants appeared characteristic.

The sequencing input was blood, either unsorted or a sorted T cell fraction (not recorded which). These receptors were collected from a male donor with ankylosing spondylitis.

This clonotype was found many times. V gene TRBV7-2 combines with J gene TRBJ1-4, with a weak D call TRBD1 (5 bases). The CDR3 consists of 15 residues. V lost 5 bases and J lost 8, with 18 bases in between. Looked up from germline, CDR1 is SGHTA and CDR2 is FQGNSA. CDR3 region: CASSQIGGRGEKLFF. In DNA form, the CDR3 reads TGTGCCAGCAGCCAGATCGGGGGAAGGGGCGAAAAACTGTTTTTT.

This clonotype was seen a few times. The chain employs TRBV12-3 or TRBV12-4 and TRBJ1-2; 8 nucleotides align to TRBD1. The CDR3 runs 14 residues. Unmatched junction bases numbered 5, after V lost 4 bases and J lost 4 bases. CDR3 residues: CASSYGTGPYGYTF. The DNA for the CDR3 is TGTGCCAGCAGTTACGGGACAGGCCCCTATGGCTACACCTTC.

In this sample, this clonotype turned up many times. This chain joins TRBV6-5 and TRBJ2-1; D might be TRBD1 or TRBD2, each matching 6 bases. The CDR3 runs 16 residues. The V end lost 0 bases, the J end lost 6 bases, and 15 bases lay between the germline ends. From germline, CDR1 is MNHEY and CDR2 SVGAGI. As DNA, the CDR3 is TGTGCCAGCAGTTACTCCCTCGGGGGCGGCACCAATGAGCAGTTCTTC. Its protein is CASSYSLGGGTNEQFF.

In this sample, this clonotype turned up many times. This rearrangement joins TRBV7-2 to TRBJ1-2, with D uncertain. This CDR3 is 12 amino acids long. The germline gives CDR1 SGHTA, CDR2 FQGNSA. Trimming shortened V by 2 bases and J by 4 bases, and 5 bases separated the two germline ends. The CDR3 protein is CASSLSSYGYTF. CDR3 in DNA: TGTGCCAGCAGCTTATCCTCCTATGGCTACACCTTC.

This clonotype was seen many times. CDR3 in amino acids: CASSFARTDTQYF. In DNA, the CDR3 is TGTGCCAGCAGCTTTGCTCGCACAGATACGCAGTATTTT. V usage is TRBV7-6 and J usage is TRBJ2-3; D not certain. The CDR3 sequence is 13 residues long. Germline loops: CDR1 SGHVS, CDR2 FNYEAQ. V was shortened by 3 bases and J by 1 base, with 5 bases between the two germline ends. Combining the CDR3 with reference TRBV7-6 and TRBJ2-3 gives the whole variable domain GAGVSQSPRYKVTKRGQDVALRCDPISGHVSLYWYRQALGQGPEFLTYFNYEAQQDKSGLPNDRFSAERPEGSISTLTIQRTEQRDSAMYRCASSFARTDTQYFGPGTRLTVL.